Listed below are T cell receptor beta chains from one sample, sequenced in a study of post-analysis software for immune sequencing data. TCRdb fed the PCR reads into MiXCR, producing one record per CDR3 protein. The data show about 400,000 distinct CDR3 sequences, approximately 38% seen once. The sample comprised blood. These TCRs come from a girl aged 10 to 17 with multiple sclerosis. Both conserved end residues are part of each CDR3. A D gene is named only where the DNA matches it firmly. Clone size, where shown, is once, few, many, or a class for clones that have expanded.

abundance | j_gene | v_gene | d_gene | CDR3nt | CDR3aa
. | TRBJ2-5 | TRBV10-3 | . | TGTGCCATCAGTGAACATCAGGGAATCATAGAGACCCAGTACTTC | CAISEHQGIIETQYF
few | TRBJ2-5 | TRBV6-2/TRBV6-3 | TRBD2 | TGTGCCAGCAAGAGCGGGGGGATGGAGACCCAGTACTTC | CASKSGGMETQYF
. | TRBJ2-7 | TRBV20-1 | . | TGCAGTGTAGGGACAGGGATCCCCGGGACTAGGCCCTACGAGCAGTACTTC | CSVGTGIPGTRPYEQYF
few | TRBJ1-3 | TRBV6-5 | TRBD1 | TGTGCCAGCAGCCCAACCAGGGGGGGTGGAAACACCATATATTTT | CASSPTRGGGNTIYF
. | TRBJ1-1 | TRBV3-1 | . | TGTGCCAGCAGCCAAGAGGGGGCAGCCGGTGAAGCTTTCTTT | CASSQEGAAGEAFF
few | TRBJ2-1 | TRBV9 | . | TGTGCCAGCAGCGTAGCTGCCAAGGCCTACAATGAGCAGTTCTTC | CASSVAAKAYNEQFF
few | TRBJ2-1 | TRBV4-3 | TRBD2 | TGCGCCAGCAGCCAACAGCGGGGTCCCAACAATGAGCAGTTCTTC | CASSQQRGPNNEQFF
. | TRBJ1-2 | TRBV7-3 | . | TGTGCCAGCAGCTTAGACGGCGGATCTAACTATGGCTACACCTTC | CASSLDGGSNYGYTF
once | TRBJ2-3 | TRBV5-1 | TRBD2 | TGCGCCAGCAGCTCAGCGGGGGTTACAGATACGCAGTATTTT | CASSSAGVTDTQYF
. | TRBJ2-7 | TRBV7-9 | . | TGTGCCAGCAGCCTCACTTTAGGGTCCTACGAGCAGTACTTC | CASSLTLGSYEQYF
. | TRBJ2-5 | TRBV6-5 | TRBD2 | TGTGCCAGCAGTTACTTCCAGACTAGCGAAGAGACCCAGTACTTC | CASSYFQTSEETQYF
. | TRBJ2-3 | TRBV7-2 | . | TGTGCCGGCAGCTTAGAAGATACGCAGTATTTT | CAGSLEDTQYF
. | TRBJ1-4 | TRBV7-2 | . | TGTGCCAGCAGCCCTGTCTCCTCCAATGAAAAACTGTTTTTT | CASSPVSSNEKLFF
few | TRBJ2-1 | TRBV6-7 | . | TGTGCCAGAGGGGGTAGGCTCAATGAGCAGTTCTTC | CARGGRLNEQFF
. | TRBJ1-5 | TRBV7-2 | TRBD1 | TGTGCCAGCAGCTCGGACAGGGTATATCAGCCCCAGCATTTT | CASSSDRVYQPQHF
. | TRBJ1-2 | TRBV7-8 | . | TGTGCCAGCGCCGGAGGGCTTTTACGTCGAGGCTACACCTTC | CASAGGLLRRGYTF
. | TRBJ1-5 | TRBV20-1 | . | TGCAGTGCTAGAGTGGGGGACACCCTGGGGCCCCAGCATTTT | CSARVGDTLGPQHF
. | TRBJ2-1 | TRBV4-1 | TRBD2 | TGCGCCAGCAGCCAAGATATGGGACTAGGAGAAGAGACCCAGTTCTTC | CASSQDMGLGEETQFF
. | TRBJ1-2 | TRBV6-2/TRBV6-3 | . | TGTGCCAGCAGCCCCCACCAGGGGCAGGTCTATGGCTACACCTTC | CASSPHQGQVYGYTF
. | TRBJ2-5 | TRBV12-3/TRBV12-4 | TRBD1 | TGTGCCAGCAGAGGACAAACAGGGGCCCCTGCGGGAGAGACCCAGTACTTC | CASRGQTGAPAGETQYF
. | TRBJ2-1 | TRBV20-1 | TRBD2 | TGCAGTGCTAGAGATGCCCTGACTAGCGGGGCCTACAATGAGCAGTTCTTC | CSARDALTSGAYNEQFF
many | TRBJ2-1 | TRBV6-2/TRBV6-3 | . | TGCGCCAGCAGCCGGAGCTCCTACAATGAGCAGTTCTTC | CASSRSSYNEQFF
few | TRBJ2-1 | TRBV6-2/TRBV6-3 | . | TGTGCCAGCAGTTACTCCCTGGGACTTGTCTACAATGAGCAGTTCTTC | CASSYSLGLVYNEQFF
once | TRBJ1-5 | TRBV12-3/TRBV12-4 | . | TGTGCCAGCAGTTTCGGTCCTAGGGGAAACAATCAGCCCCAGCATTTT | CASSFGPRGNNQPQHF
. | TRBJ2-7 | TRBV29-1 | . | TGCAGCGGGACGACGGGGGTTTCCTACGAGCAGTACTTC | CSGTTGVSYEQYF
. | TRBJ2-7 | TRBV14 | . | TGTGCCAGCAGCCAGCGCAGGGAAAGTCGCGAGCAGTACTTC | CASSQRRESREQYF
. | TRBJ1-2 | TRBV20-1 | . | TGCAGTGCTATCCGGGGGATCGGCCAAAGGGTAAACTATGGCTACACCTTC | CSAIRGIGQRVNYGYTF
. | TRBJ2-2 | TRBV4-2 | . | TGTGCCAGCAGCCAAGACGTAGGCGCACCCGGGGAGCTGTTTTTT | CASSQDVGAPGELFF
. | TRBJ2-1 | TRBV9 | TRBD2 | TGTGCCAGCAGCCCTGCTGGTGCACGAGCGGGGCGAAACAATGAGCAGTTCTTC | CASSPAGARAGRNNEQFF
few | TRBJ1-4 | TRBV3-1 | . | TGTGCCAGCAGCCAAGATTGGGGTATGGATGAAAAACTGTTTTTT | CASSQDWGMDEKLFF
. | TRBJ2-5 | TRBV12-3/TRBV12-4 | . | TGTGCCAGCAGTTTAGAGGTCAGGGGTCAGACCCAGTACTTC | CASSLEVRGQTQYF
. | TRBJ1-1 | TRBV5-1 | . | TGCGCCAGCAGCTTGGGCGGACACCTGAACACTGAAGCTTTCTTT | CASSLGGHLNTEAFF
once | TRBJ1-1 | TRBV25-1 | . | TGTGCCAGCAGTGAAATAGGACAGATGAACACTGAAGCTTTCTTT | CASSEIGQMNTEAFF
. | TRBJ2-5 | TRBV3-1 | TRBD2 | TGTGCCAGCAGCCCGATAGCGGGGGGCAGGGAGACCCAGTACTTC | CASSPIAGGRETQYF
few | TRBJ2-1 | TRBV5-1 | TRBD2 | TGCGCCAGCAGCCTAACTAGCGGGGGATTCAATGAGCAGTTCTTC | CASSLTSGGFNEQFF
. | TRBJ2-1 | TRBV29-1 | . | TGCAGCGTAAATTTCTACAATGAGCAGTTCTTC | CSVNFYNEQFF
few | TRBJ2-7 | TRBV12-3/TRBV12-4 | . | TGTGCCAGCAGTTTAGGGGGACCGGGCTACGAGCAGTACTTC | CASSLGGPGYEQYF
few | TRBJ2-7 | TRBV2 | TRBD1 | TGTGCCAGCAGCGAAGACAGGGCATTAGGAGCCGAGCAGTACTTC | CASSEDRALGAEQYF
many | TRBJ2-1 | TRBV3-1 | . | TGTGCCAGCAGCCAACACTCCTTGGGGGAGCACGGTGAGCAGTTCTTC | CASSQHSLGEHGEQFF
. | TRBJ2-2 | TRBV6-2/TRBV6-3 | . | TGTGCCAGCGCCTCGGCCCAGACCGGGGAGCTGTTTTTT | CASASAQTGELFF
. | TRBJ2-7 | TRBV6-5 | . | TGTGCCAGCAGTTACACCCTTCAGACAGCTTACGAGCAGTACTTC | CASSYTLQTAYEQYF
. | TRBJ1-5 | TRBV12-3/TRBV12-4 | . | TGTGCCAGCAGTTTAACTCAGGCGGGCAATCAGCCCCAGCATTTT | CASSLTQAGNQPQHF
few | TRBJ2-1 | TRBV20-1 | . | TGCAGTGCCGGGATAGAGGTGGTAAAAGAGCAGTTCTTC | CSAGIEVVKEQFF
many | TRBJ2-1 | TRBV28 | TRBD2 | TGTGCCAGCAGTTCGCTAGCGGGGGGTTTCTCCTACAATGAGCAGTTCTTC | CASSSLAGGFSYNEQFF
. | TRBJ1-2 | TRBV20-1 | . | TGCAGTGCTAGAGATATAGGGGGGCGGGATGGCTACACCTTC | CSARDIGGRDGYTF
. | TRBJ2-1 | TRBV5-5 | . | TGTGCCAGCAGCCCCAGGTGGCAGGGGGGGAATGAGCAGTTCTTC | CASSPRWQGGNEQFF
. | TRBJ1-5 | TRBV2 | . | TGTGCCAGCAGTGAGGGATATCAGCCCCAGCATTTT | CASSEGYQPQHF
. | TRBJ2-1 | TRBV15 | TRBD2 | TGTGCCACCAGCAGTGGACTAGCGGGGGGAACCAATGAGCAGTTCTTC | CATSSGLAGGTNEQFF
few | TRBJ2-5 | TRBV3-1 | TRBD2 | TGTGCCAGCAGCCCGAGACTAGCGGACCAAGAGACCCAGTACTTC | CASSPRLADQETQYF
few | TRBJ2-1 | TRBV6-5 | TRBD2 | TGTGCCAGCAGTCGTAGCGGGGGGACGTTCAATGAGCAGTTCTTC | CASSRSGGTFNEQFF
. | TRBJ2-1 | TRBV12-3/TRBV12-4 | . | TGTGCCAGCAGTACCGGACACCACGGCGGTAGTGAGCAGTTCTTC | CASSTGHHGGSEQFF
few | TRBJ2-5 | TRBV28 | TRBD2 | TGTGCCAGCAGTGATCAGACTAGCGGGACAGAGACCCAGTACTTC | CASSDQTSGTETQYF